This T cell receptor beta chain is from a study of shared clonotypes between healthy human individuals. Study context: The donor pool was made up of two women and three men aged 18 to 49. Study observations and caveats: Naive CD4 clonotype sharing across several donors was around 5%.

V was clipped by 1 base and J by 0 bases, with 10 bases between them. This CDR3 contains 16 residues. CDR1 is GTSNPN, CDR2 SVGIG, per germline (reference sequence). Some 30,000 T cell genomes, or around 0.2 ug DNA, went into the sorted-subset replicate PCRs. Only in-frame clones appear in the TCRdb table, and some are missing; sequencing was by immunoSEQ multiplex PCR. Seen here are approximately 1.5 million clones, approximately 98.5% observed once, and the top ten hold about 0.4%. This clone has a single count. What it binds is unknown. Specimen: naive CD4+ T cells sorted from blood. Subset of the sample: CD45RA+ positively selected. This receptor was taken from a man aged 25-45 years in good health. The V and J genes are TRBV30 and TRBJ2-6; the D is unclear. CDR3 DNA: TGTGCCTGGAGTGGCTACCCTAGCTCTGGGGCCAACGTCCTGACTTTC. Amino acid sequence: CAWSGYPSSGANVLTF.